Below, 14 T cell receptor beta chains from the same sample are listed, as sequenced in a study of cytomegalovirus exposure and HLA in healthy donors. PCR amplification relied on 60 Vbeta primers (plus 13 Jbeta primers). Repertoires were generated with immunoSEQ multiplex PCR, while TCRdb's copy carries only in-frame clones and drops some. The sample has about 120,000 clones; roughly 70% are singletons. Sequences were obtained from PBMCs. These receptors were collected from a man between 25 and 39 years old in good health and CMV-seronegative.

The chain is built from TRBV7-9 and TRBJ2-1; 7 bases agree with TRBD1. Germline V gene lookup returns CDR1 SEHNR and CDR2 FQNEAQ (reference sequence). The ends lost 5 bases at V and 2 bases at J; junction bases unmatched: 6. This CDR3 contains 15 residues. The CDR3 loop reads CASSPRQGPYNEQFF. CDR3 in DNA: TGTGCCAGCAGCCCCCGACAGGGTCCCTACAATGAGCAGTTCTTC.

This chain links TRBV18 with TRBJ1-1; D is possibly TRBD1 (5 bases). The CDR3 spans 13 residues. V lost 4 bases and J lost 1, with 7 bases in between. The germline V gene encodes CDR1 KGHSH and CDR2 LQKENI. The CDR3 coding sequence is TGTGCCAGCTCACAACAGGCGAACACTGAAGCTTTCTTT. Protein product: CASSQQANTEAFF.

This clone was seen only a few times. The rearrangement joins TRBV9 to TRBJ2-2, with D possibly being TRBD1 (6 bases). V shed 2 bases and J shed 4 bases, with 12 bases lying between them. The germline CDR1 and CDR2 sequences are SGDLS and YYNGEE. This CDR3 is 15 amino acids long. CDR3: CASSVSDSSTGELFF. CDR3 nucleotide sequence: TGTGCCAGCAGCGTTTCGGACAGCAGCACCGGGGAGCTGTTTTTT.

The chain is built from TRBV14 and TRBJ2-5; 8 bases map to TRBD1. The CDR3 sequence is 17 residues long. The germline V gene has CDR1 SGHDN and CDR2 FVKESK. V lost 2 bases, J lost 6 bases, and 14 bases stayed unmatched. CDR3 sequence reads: CASSQRQGAVSPKTQYF. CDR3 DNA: TGTGCCAGCAGCCAACGGCAGGGGGCCGTTTCACCAAAGACCCAGTACTTC.

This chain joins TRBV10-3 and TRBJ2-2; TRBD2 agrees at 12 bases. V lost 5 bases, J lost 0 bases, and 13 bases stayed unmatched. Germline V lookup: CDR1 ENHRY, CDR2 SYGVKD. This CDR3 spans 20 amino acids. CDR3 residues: CAISFLTSGGARANTGELFF. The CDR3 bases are TGTGCCATCAGTTTTTTGACTAGCGGGGGAGCTCGCGCGAACACCGGGGAGCTGTTTTTT.

The CDR3 DNA reads as TGTGCCAGCAGCTTGGTAATCGGACAGGGCTATCAGCCCCAGCATTTT. It codes for CASSLVIGQGYQPQHF. The chain links TRBV5-8 to TRBJ1-5; TRBD1 aligns across 8 bases. The CDR3 runs to 16 residues. Germline V lookup: CDR1 SGHTS, CDR2 YDEGEE. Unmatched junction bases numbered 7, after V lost 0 bases and J lost 5 bases.

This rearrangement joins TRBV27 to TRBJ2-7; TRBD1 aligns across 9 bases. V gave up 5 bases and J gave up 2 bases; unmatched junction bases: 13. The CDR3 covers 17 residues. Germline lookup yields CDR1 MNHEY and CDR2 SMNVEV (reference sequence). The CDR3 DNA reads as TGTGCCAGCAGTCTGATACGGACAGGGGACAGTACCTACGAGCAGTACTTC. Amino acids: CASSLIRTGDSTYEQYF.

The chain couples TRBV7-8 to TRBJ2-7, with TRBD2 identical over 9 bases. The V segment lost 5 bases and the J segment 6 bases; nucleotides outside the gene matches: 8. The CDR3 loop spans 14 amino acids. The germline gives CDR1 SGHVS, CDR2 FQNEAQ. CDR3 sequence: CASSPRPSGVEQYF. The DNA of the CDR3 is TGTGCCAGCAGCCCACGCCCTAGCGGGGTCGAGCAGTACTTC.

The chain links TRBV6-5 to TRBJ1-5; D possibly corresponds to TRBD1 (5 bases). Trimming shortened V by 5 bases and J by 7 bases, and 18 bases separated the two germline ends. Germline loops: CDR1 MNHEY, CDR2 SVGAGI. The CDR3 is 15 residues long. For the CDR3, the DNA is TGTGCCAGCAGTCCAATTCAGGGAAATGAACAGCCCCAGCATTTT. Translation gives CASSPIQGNEQPQHF.

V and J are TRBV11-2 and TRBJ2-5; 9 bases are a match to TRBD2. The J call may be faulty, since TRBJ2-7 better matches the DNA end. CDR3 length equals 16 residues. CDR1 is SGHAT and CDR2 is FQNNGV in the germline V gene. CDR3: CASSAIRGGGTYEQYF. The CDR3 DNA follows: TGTGCCAGCAGCGCCATTCGCGGGGGGGGTACCTACGAGCAGTACTTC.

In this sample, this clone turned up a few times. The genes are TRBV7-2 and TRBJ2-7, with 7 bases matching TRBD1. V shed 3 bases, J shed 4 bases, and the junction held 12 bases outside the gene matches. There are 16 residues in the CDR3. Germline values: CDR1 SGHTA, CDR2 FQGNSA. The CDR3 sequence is CASSFQSGTVGYEQYF. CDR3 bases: TGTGCCAGCAGCTTCCAATCCGGGACAGTCGGGTACGAGCAGTACTTC. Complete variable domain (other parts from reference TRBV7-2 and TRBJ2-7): GAGVSQSPSNKVTEKGKDVELRCDPISGHTALYWYRQSLGQGLEFLIYFQGNSAPDKSGLPSDRFSAERTGGSVSTLTIQRTQQEDSAVYLCASSFQSGTVGYEQYFGPGTRLTVT.

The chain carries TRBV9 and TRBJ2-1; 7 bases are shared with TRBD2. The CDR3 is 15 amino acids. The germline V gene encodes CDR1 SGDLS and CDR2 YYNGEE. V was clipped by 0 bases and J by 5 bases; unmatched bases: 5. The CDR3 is CASSVDGDYDNEQFF. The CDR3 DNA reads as TGTGCCAGCAGCGTAGACGGGGACTACGACAATGAGCAGTTCTTC.

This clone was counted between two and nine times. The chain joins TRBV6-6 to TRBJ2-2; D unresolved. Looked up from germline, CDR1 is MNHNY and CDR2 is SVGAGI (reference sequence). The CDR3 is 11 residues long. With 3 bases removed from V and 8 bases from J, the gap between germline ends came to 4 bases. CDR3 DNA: TGTGCCAGCAGTTATCTGGGGGAGCTGTTTTTT. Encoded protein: CASSYLGELFF.

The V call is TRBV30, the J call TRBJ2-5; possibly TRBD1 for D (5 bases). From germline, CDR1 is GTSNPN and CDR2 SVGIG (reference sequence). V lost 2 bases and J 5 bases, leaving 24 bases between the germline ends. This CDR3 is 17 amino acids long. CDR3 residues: CAWSTRGAGPSGETQYF. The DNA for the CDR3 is TGTGCCTGGAGTACCCGCGGTGCAGGGCCCTCAGGGGAGACCCAGTACTTC.